A selection of T cell receptor beta chains follows, all from one sample in a study of lymphopenia after photon versus proton radiotherapy. TCRdb's copy holds only in-frame clones and misses some; the assay was immunoSEQ multiplex PCR. The table lists 39,000 or so clones, 92% of them singletons. The material sequenced was peripheral blood, taken from a patient treated with photon-based radiotherapy. These receptor sequences come from a man aged 60-69 years with cholangiocarcinoma. The CDR3 runs from the conserved cysteine through the conserved F or W. A D gene is named only where the DNA matches it firmly. Clone size appears in some rows only: once, few, many, or a class for an expanded clone.

-	TRBV2	TRBJ2-7	-	CASTQTAYEQYF	TGTGCCAGCACCCAGACAGCCTACGAGCAGTACTTC
-	TRBV10-1	TRBJ1-1	-	CASSESHLGGRYTEAFF	TGCGCCAGCAGTGAGAGTCATCTGGGGGGAAGGTACACTGAAGCTTTCTTT
-	TRBV19	TRBJ2-3	TRBD2	CASSIQLAADTQYF	TGTGCCAGTAGTATTCAACTAGCGGCAGATACGCAGTATTTT
-	TRBV7-2	TRBJ1-5	-	CASSPGSNQPQHF	TGTGCCAGCAGCCCGGGAAGCAATCAGCCCCAGCATTTT
-	TRBV27	TRBJ1-1	TRBD1	CASSSTGTGNTEAFF	TGTGCCAGCAGTTCTACCGGGACAGGGAACACTGAAGCTTTCTTT
-	TRBV2	TRBJ2-3	-	CASSRGTDTQYF	TGTGCCAGCAGTCGCGGCACAGATACGCAGTATTTT
few	TRBV19	TRBJ2-7	-	CASSSDYYEQYF	TGTGCCAGTAGCTCGGACTACTACGAGCAGTACTTC
-	TRBV6-1	TRBJ2-2	-	CASSGQIVPTTGELFF	TGTGCCAGCAGTGGACAGATAGTACCTACCACCGGGGAGCTGTTTTTT
-	TRBV6-1	TRBJ1-6	-	CASSETGPRNSPLHF	TGTGCCAGCAGTGAAACCGGACCGAGGAATTCACCCCTCCACTTT
-	TRBV7-2	TRBJ1-4	TRBD1	CASSSRQGLNEKLFF	TGTGCCAGCAGCTCCCGACAGGGCCTTAATGAAAAACTGTTTTTT
-	TRBV19	TRBJ2-5	-	CASSARTGFGTQYF	TGTGCCAGTAGTGCCCGGACCGGGTTTGGGACCCAGTACTTC
-	TRBV18	TRBJ2-7	-	CASSPDSYEQYF	TGTGCCAGCTCACCGGACAGCTACGAGCAGTACTTC
few	TRBV7-2	TRBJ2-7	TRBD1	CASSLHGQATREQYF	TGTGCCAGCAGCTTACACGGACAGGCCACCCGAGAGCAGTACTTC
-	TRBV5-1	TRBJ2-3	TRBD2	CASSLAGRASGSVGTQYF	TGCGCCAGCAGCTTGGCCGGTCGGGCTAGCGGGAGTGTAGGTACGCAGTATTTT
-	TRBV4-3	TRBJ2-7	-	CASSQDSGAGGSYEQYF	TGCGCCAGCAGCCAAGATTCGGGGGCGGGTGGCTCCTACGAGCAGTACTTC
-	TRBV5-1	TRBJ2-3	-	CASSLDGWAPNTQYF	TGCGCCAGCAGCTTGGACGGGTGGGCTCCGAATACGCAGTATTTT
-	TRBV19	TRBJ2-1	-	CASSIAGRISYNEQFF	TGTGCCAGTAGTATTGCCGGTAGGATCTCCTACAATGAGCAGTTCTTC
-	TRBV6-5	TRBJ2-7	-	CASRNQVSSYEQYF	TGTGCCAGCAGAAACCAGGTTTCCTCCTACGAGCAGTACTTC